The present T cell receptor (beta chain) was sequenced within a study of shared clonotypes between healthy human individuals. As defined, naive CD8 cells were CD45RO-negative and positively selected for CCR7, with terminally differentiated effector memory CD45RA+ cells excluded. Data came from immunoSEQ multiplex PCR; TCRdb stores just in-frame clones and leaves some out. The data contain around 550,000 clones, 85% to 95% of them singletons. The germline gives CDR1 MDHEN, CDR2 SYDVKM. The CDR3 loop spans 15 amino acids. J was trimmed by 8 bases and V by 5 bases; bases with no gene match: 10. The chain couples TRBV28 to TRBJ1-2; 11 bases are a match to TRBD1. This clonotype was sampled from a woman aged 25 to 39 in good health. Specimen: naive CD8+ T cells sorted from blood. CDR3 loop: CASSPWTGGIIGYTF. CDR3 bases: TGTGCCAGCAGTCCGTGGACAGGGGGCATTATAGGCTACACCTTC.